The clone carrying this TCR beta chain has just a few counts. TCRdb reprocessed the 5' RACE reads via MiXCR and lists one record per CDR3 protein. The table has nearly 900,000 distinct CDR3 sequences, approximately 13% seen once. The data belong to a study of identical twins. The CDR3 consists of 12 residues. After removal of 5 bases from V and 9 bases from J, the junction contained 1 base not matched to a gene. This sample also appeared in a second study, on yellow fever vaccine responses in identical twins.

This receptor was taken from a woman aged 18-29 years in good health. Sequencing input: PBMCs. This chain connects TRBV12-3 or TRBV12-4 to TRBJ2-1, with 10 bases identical to TRBD1. The CDR3 region has the DNA TGTGCCAGCAGTGGGACAGGGGCTGAGCAGTTCTTC. Amino acids: CASSGTGAEQFF.